This T cell receptor (beta chain) appears in the sequencing data of a study of cytomegalovirus exposure and HLA in healthy donors. Study results and caveats: Exclusion as indistinguishable affected some V segments, including TRBV6-2 and TRBV6-3.

The CDR3 totals 14 residues. Germline V gives CDR1 SGHTA, CDR2 FQGTGA. Trimming stripped 5 bases from V and 1 base from J, with 10 bases between. The primer mix had 60 Vbeta and 13 Jbeta primers. Repertoires were generated with immunoSEQ multiplex PCR, while TCRdb's copy carries only in-frame clones and drops some. The data show about 170,000 clones, 77% seen once. With respect to this clone: The antigen is unknown.

The sequence came from a female donor in good health and CMV-seronegative. The rearrangement uses TRBV7-3 and TRBJ2-3; D remains unclear. Sample: PBMCs. This CDR3 is CASSPLVGTDTQYF. In DNA form, the CDR3 reads TGTGCCAGCAGCCCTCTAGTAGGCACAGATACGCAGTATTTT.